The 15 T cell receptor beta chains below were found in one sample sequenced in a study of blood T cell repertoires in COVID-19. The assay was immunoSEQ multiplex PCR, and TCRdb's table has in-frame clones only and misses some. The sample lists 350,000 to 450,000 clones, around 85% occurring once. Sequencing used peripheral blood. The receptors originated from a woman aged 18-35 years with acute or convalescent COVID-19.

J is TRBJ1-1 and V is TRBV11-2, with 9 bases aligning to TRBD1. Germline V gene lookup returns CDR1 SGHAT and CDR2 FQNNGV. This CDR3 is built from 14 residues. With V trimmed by 7 bases and J by 5 bases, 8 bases remained unmatched. CDR3 region: CASTWGTGQTEAFF. Written as DNA, the CDR3 is TGTGCCAGCACCTGGGGGACAGGGCAGACTGAAGCTTTCTTT.

The chain is built from TRBV28 and TRBJ1-2; a weak D match, TRBD1 (6 bases). Trimming stripped 4 bases from V and 8 bases from J, with 8 bases between. The CDR3 is 11 amino acids. Germline CDR1 and CDR2: MDHEN and SYDVKM. In nucleotides, the CDR3 is TGTGCCAGCAGTTACAGGGAGGGCTACACCTTC. This sequence encodes CASSYREGYTF.

The rearrangement joins TRBV12-5 to TRBJ2-5; D might be TRBD2 (7 bases). Trimming stripped 7 bases from V and 5 bases from J, with 32 bases between. Per germline, CDR1 LGHNT and CDR2 FRNRAP. This CDR3 has 19 residues. The chain's CDR3 is CASAEPRGRGNSLGETQYF. The CDR3 coding sequence is TGTGCTAGTGCCGAGCCTCGGGGGCGGGGGAATTCCCTGGGGGAGACCCAGTACTTC.

This clone turned up a few times. Mismatch with germline at one junction end may stem from a read error. The rearrangement uses TRBV5-5 and TRBJ1-1; 10 nucleotides align to TRBD1. This CDR3 has 20 amino acids. CDR1 is SGHKS and CDR2 is YYEKEE in the germline V gene (reference sequence). In nucleotides, the CDR3 is TGTGCCCGCAGCCTGGAAGGGGTACGGGACAGGGGCATTAGTTGGGGTGAAGCTTTCTTT. Its protein is CARSLEGVRDRGISWGEAFF.

Worth noting for this clone: A much larger clone is a single base away; this may be a read error. This CDR3 is also generated by other DNA sequences in the sample. The gene calls are TRBV12-3 or TRBV12-4 and TRBJ1-5; D unresolved. The CDR3 is made up of 13 amino acids. Deletions cut 2 bases from V and 2 bases from J, with 4 bases between. CDR3 sequence (DNA): TGTGCCAGCAGTTTACAGGGCAATCAGCCCCAGCATTTT. Its protein product is CASSLQGNQPQHF.

This clone appeared a single time. This sequence joins TRBV29-1 and TRBJ2-2, with 7 bases that match TRBD2. The CDR3 contains 13 residues. Losses at the gene ends were 7 bases for V and 2 bases for J; bases not matched to a gene: 4. Germline values: CDR1 SQVTM, CDR2 ANQGSEA. DNA of the CDR3: TGCAGCGCCCCAGCGGGAAACACCGGGGAGCTGTTTTTT. It codes for CSAPAGNTGELFF.

This clone was found once. The rearrangement joins TRBV27 to TRBJ2-2, with 8 nucleotides matching TRBD2. The V and J ends lost 8 bases and 2 bases, in that order; junction bases with no gene match: 13. The CDR3 covers 17 residues. Germline CDR1 and CDR2: MNHEY and SMNVEV (reference sequence). As DNA, the CDR3 is TGTGCCAGCTGCTTAAGGGGTCGGGGGGGTAACACCGGGGAGCTGTTTTTT. Protein: CASCLRGRGGNTGELFF.

The chain links TRBV2 to TRBJ2-3; 13 bases are a match to TRBD2. Unmatched junction bases numbered 18, after V lost 7 bases and J lost 2 bases. CDR1 SNHLY and CDR2 FYNNEI come from the germline V gene. The CDR3 is 20 residues long. The CDR3 nucleotides are TGTGCCAGCATTACGAGGACTAGCGGGAGATCGAAAGGTTACACAGATACGCAGTATTTT. Its protein is CASITRTSGRSKGYTDTQYF.

This sequence joins TRBV5-1 and TRBJ2-5; 15 bases agree with TRBD2. Germline CDR1 reads SGHRS; CDR2 reads YFSETQ. V shed 4 bases and J 4 bases; nucleotides not matched to a gene: 5. The CDR3 has 16 amino acids. The DNA for the CDR3 is TGCGCCAGCAGCCCGGGACTAGCGGGGGGCGGAGAGACCCAGTACTTC. Its protein product is CASSPGLAGGGETQYF.

This chain connects TRBV30 to TRBJ1-2, with 8 bases lining up with TRBD1. The germline gives CDR1 GTSNPN, CDR2 SVGIG (reference sequence). The CDR3 is 15 residues long. V lost 1 base, J lost 7 bases, and 11 bases stayed unmatched. CDR3 sequence reads: CAWSEGQGPSRGYTF. As DNA, the CDR3 is TGTGCCTGGAGTGAAGGACAGGGCCCTAGTCGTGGCTACACCTTC.

This chain uses TRBV27 with TRBJ2-7, with TRBD1 as a possible D gene (5 bases). CDR1 is MNHEY, CDR2 SMNVEV, per germline (reference sequence). V lost 6 bases to trimming and J lost 2 bases, with 14 bases between them. The CDR3 is made up of 14 amino acids. CDR3 nucleotides: TGTGCCAGCAGCATGCTAGGGGTCACCTACGAGCAGTACTTC. Protein sequence: CASSMLGVTYEQYF.

The chain links TRBV3-1 (or the pseudogene TRBV3-2) to TRBJ1-3, with no clear D. Germline V lookup: CDR1 LGHDT, CDR2 YNNKEL (reference sequence). CDR3 length: 13 amino acids. V was clipped by 3 bases and J by 5 bases, with 8 bases between them. Here the CDR3 reads CASSHSRRNTIYF. In nucleotides, the CDR3 is TGTGCCAGCAGCCACTCCAGAAGAAACACCATATATTTT.

V gene TRBV6-6 combines with J gene TRBJ1-3; no definite D call. Germline CDR1 MNHNY, CDR2 SVGAGI (reference sequence). The CDR3 spans 12 residues. With 0 bases removed from V and 8 bases from J, the gap between germline ends came to 5 bases. CDR3 DNA sequence: TGTGCCAGCAGTTACTCGAGTGACACCATATATTTT. Amino acid sequence: CASSYSSDTIYF.

The rearrangement links TRBV5-1 to TRBJ2-5; a weak D match, TRBD1 (5 bases). Germline-derived CDR1 and CDR2 are SGHRS and YFSETQ. Trimming took off 1 base at V and 5 bases at J, with 9 bases between the two ends. This CDR3 comprises 13 residues. The CDR3 coding sequence is TGCGCCAGCAGCTTGCAGGGATCGGAGACCCAGTACTTC. Amino acid sequence: CASSLQGSETQYF.

J is TRBJ2-7 and V is TRBV7-2, with TRBD2 matching over 11 bases. This CDR3 contains 16 residues. From germline, CDR1 is SGHTA and CDR2 FQGNSA. V was pared by 0 bases and J by 2 bases, with 3 bases of the junction left unmatched. CDR3 sequence: CASSLAGTSGTYEQYF. CDR3 nucleotides: TGTGCCAGCAGCTTAGCGGGGACTAGCGGTACCTACGAGCAGTACTTC.